This T cell receptor beta chain came from a study of T-cell memory formation after mild COVID-19. As for the study in general: TCR clusters showed largely donor specificity. Study results and caveats: CD4+ contracting clones were mainly CM and EM; CD8+ ones, EMRA.

On this clonotype itself: Its antigen remains unknown. This may arise from a read error, as a much more abundant clone is one base away.

Using its own MiXCR run on the 5' RACE reads, TCRdb lists one record per CDR3 protein. Among 65,000 to 95,000 distinct CDR3 sequences, over 10% were seen once, and the ten largest hold approximately 41%. V shed 5 bases and J shed 1 base, with 12 bases lying between them. Germline assignment: CDR1 DFQATT and CDR2 SNEGSKA (reference sequence). The CDR3 runs to 14 residues. J is TRBJ2-1 and V is TRBV20-1; D perhaps matches TRBD1 (6 bases). The sample taken for sequencing was PBMCs or a T cell subset sorted from them (not recorded which). The sequence was obtained from a man in his late teens or twenties who had mild COVID-19 (a few samples of this study predate the infection). Cell type and time point are not known. Here the CDR3 reads CSAAGTRSYNEQFF. The CDR3 DNA follows: TGCAGTGCTGCCGGGACAAGATCCTACAATGAGCAGTTCTTC.